This TCR beta chain was identified during a study of blood T cell repertoires in COVID-19. Across the study: The analysed material was cDNA or gDNA that came from T cells, B-cell-depleted T cells, or PBMCs.

Patients at the Seattle site were enrolled during active infection and followed longitudinally. Germline loops: CDR1 MNHNY, CDR2 SVGAGI (reference sequence). The CDR3 contains 15 residues. Trimming cost V 2 bases and J 1 base; bases outside gene matches: 4. Methods used by the authors: Estimation of nucleated cell counts relied on the amplification of reference gene primers. Sequencing was performed with immunoSEQ multiplex PCR; in TCRdb, only in-frame clones are kept and a portion is missing. V, J and clone size reflect that table, while D and trimming were determined from the DNA. The sample yields approximately 180,000 clones, around nine tenths seen once.

V is TRBV6-6 and J is TRBJ2-7, with 8 bases matching TRBD1. The specimen was peripheral blood. This TCR came from a woman aged 70-85 years with COVID-19, enrolled during active disease. The CDR3 loop is CASSYGDRRSYEQYF. The DNA of the CDR3 is TGTGCCAGCAGTTACGGGGACAGGAGATCCTACGAGCAGTACTTC.